A single sample is the source of the 20 T cell receptor beta chains below, sequenced in a study of Ad26.COV2.S vaccination and SARS-CoV-2 variants. Data came from immunoSEQ multiplex PCR; TCRdb stores just in-frame clones and leaves some out. Of around 240,000 clones in the sample, approximately 90% are singletons; the top ten hold about 10%. Treatment indicated: around 19 received Ad26.COV2.S at low or high dose, single or two shots; several received placebo; per-sample allocation not given. Samples analyzed were those drawn on day 63 after the first vaccine or placebo injection. Specimen: peripheral blood, collected in a trial of Ad26.COV2.S vaccine versus placebo. These receptor sequences come from a person between 18 and 60 years old who received the Ad26.COV2.S COVID-19 vaccine or a placebo.

The J gene is TRBJ1-3, the V gene TRBV3-1 (or the pseudogene TRBV3-2), with a weak D call TRBD1 (6 bases). The germline gives CDR1 LGHDT, CDR2 YNNKEL (reference sequence). Trimming shortened V by 6 bases and J by 1 base, and 13 bases separated the two germline ends. The CDR3 contains 15 residues. The CDR3 region is CASSNFGQSGNTIYF. The CDR3 DNA follows: TGTGCCAGCAGTAACTTCGGACAGTCTGGAAACACCATATATTTT.

The chain joins TRBV19 to TRBJ2-2, with TRBD1 as a possible D gene (6 bases). Germline V gene sequence: CDR1 LNHDA, CDR2 SQIVND (reference sequence). V shed 6 bases and J shed 4 bases, with 15 bases lying between them. The CDR3 has 15 residues. CDR3 DNA sequence: TGTGCCAGTAGCACTATAGGGGGAGTCACCGGGGAGCTGTTTTTT. It is translated as CASSTIGGVTGELFF.

The gene calls are TRBV18 and TRBJ2-5, with no clear D. The CDR3 totals 14 residues. CDR1 is KGHSH and CDR2 is LQKENI in the germline V gene. The V end was cut by 0 bases, the J end by 1 base, with 6 bases between. This CDR3 is CASSPPNLQETQYF. As DNA, the CDR3 is TGTGCCAGCTCACCACCGAACCTCCAAGAGACCCAGTACTTC.

This clone was recorded once. J is TRBJ2-2 and V is TRBV11-2; 10 bases align to TRBD2. The trim removed 6 bases at V and 6 bases at J, leaving 10 bases unmatched. Germline values: CDR1 SGHAT, CDR2 FQNNGV. The CDR3 is 16 amino acids. CDR3 sequence reads: CASSSRLSGRPGELFF. CDR3 in DNA: TGTGCCAGCAGTTCACGCCTTAGCGGGAGGCCCGGGGAGCTGTTTTTT.

The V call is TRBV13, the J call TRBJ2-7; D is uncertain. The CDR3 totals 15 residues. Trimming stripped 5 bases from V and 3 bases from J, with 17 bases between. Germline V gene sequence: CDR1 PRHDT, CDR2 FYEKMQ (reference sequence). In DNA form, the CDR3 reads TGTGCCAGCAGCCGTGACGGACCCGATAACTACGAGCAGTACTTC. Protein product: CASSRDGPDNYEQYF.

This clone was observed a single time. V gene TRBV5-1 combines with J gene TRBJ2-7; D possibly corresponds to TRBD2 (5 bases). Per the germline V gene, CDR1 is SGHRS and CDR2 is YFSETQ. This CDR3 comprises 14 residues. V gave up 2 bases and J gave up 0 bases, with 9 bases separating them. CDR3 sequence: CASSLGAASYEQYF. CDR3 bases: TGCGCCAGCAGCTTAGGAGCGGCCTCCTACGAGCAGTACTTC.

This clone was recorded only once. This rearrangement joins TRBV14 to TRBJ2-4, with D possibly being TRBD1 or TRBD2 (6 bases each). The germline V gene has CDR1 SGHDN and CDR2 FVKESK. The CDR3 length is 14 residues. Trimming took 1 base from V and 6 from J, leaving 10 bases between them. Here the CDR3 DNA reads TGTGCCAGCAGCCAAGCCGGGGGCGGAAACATTCAGTACTTC. Protein product: CASSQAGGGNIQYF. Full variable domain (missing parts from reference TRBV14 and TRBJ2-4): EAGVTQFPSHSVIEKGQTVTLRCDPISGHDNLYWYRRVMGKEIKFLLHFVKESKQDESGMPNNRFLAERTGGTYSTLKVQPAELEDSGVYFCASSQAGGGNIQYFGAGTRLSVL.

The chain joins TRBV24-1 to TRBJ2-5; maybe TRBD2 (5 bases). CDR1 KGHDR and CDR2 SFDVKD come from the germline V gene. The CDR3 runs to 12 residues. Trimming pared 3 bases from V and 5 bases from J, leaving 6 bases between. CDR3 in DNA: TGTGCCACCAGTGATAGGAGGGAGACCCAGTACTTC. Its protein product is CATSDRRETQYF.

This clone appeared once. The CDR3 DNA is TGTGCCAGCAGCTCCCGACTAGCGGGGGGGAGCACAGATACGCAGTATTTT. It translates to CASSSRLAGGSTDTQYF. The chain joins TRBV11-3 to TRBJ2-3, with TRBD2 matching over 14 bases. CDR1 is SGHNT, CDR2 YENEEA, per germline. The trim removed 4 bases at V and 0 bases at J, leaving 3 bases unmatched. The CDR3 has 17 amino acids.

In its sample, this clone was seen once. The chain combines TRBV2 with TRBJ1-1, with a weak D call TRBD1 (5 bases). The CDR3 length is 12 residues. Germline V CDR1 and CDR2: SNHLY, FYNNEI. Trimming shortened V by 7 bases and J by 9 bases, and 15 bases separated the two germline ends. CDR3 residues: CASNVDGGKAFF. The CDR3 DNA reads TGTGCCAGCAACGTCGACGGGGGGAAAGCTTTCTTT.

The DNA of the CDR3 is TGCAGCGTTCAACCGACAGCTCTCGGCACTGAAGCTTTCTTT. Protein sequence: CSVQPTALGTEAFF. The V gene is TRBV29-1, the J gene TRBJ1-1, with TRBD1 as a possible D gene (5 bases). The CDR3 length is 14 residues. Trimming pared 5 bases from V and 4 bases from J, leaving 17 bases between. The V gene's germline CDR1 is SQVTM and CDR2 ANQGSEA.

The DNA for the CDR3 is TGTGCCAGCAGTTTATGGGACAGGGGAGGCTACGAGCAGTACTTC. This sequence encodes CASSLWDRGGYEQYF. This sequence joins TRBV28 and TRBJ2-7; 9 bases agree with TRBD1. The J segment lost 3 bases and the V segment lost 0 bases, leaving 3 bases of the junction unmatched. Germline assignment: CDR1 MDHEN and CDR2 SYDVKM. The CDR3 sequence is 15 residues long.

The chain couples TRBV28 to TRBJ1-1, with unresolved D. Trimming removed 5 bases from V and 1 base from J, with 5 bases in between. Germline V lookup: CDR1 MDHEN, CDR2 SYDVKM. The CDR3 is 12 residues long. CDR3 amino acids: CASSLQNTEAFF. CDR3 DNA sequence: TGTGCCAGCAGTCTGCAGAACACTGAAGCTTTCTTT.

The J gene is TRBJ2-7, the V gene TRBV24-1, with TRBD1 matching over 8 bases. The CDR3 consists of 13 residues. After removal of 8 bases from V and 6 bases from J, the junction contained 8 bases not matched to a gene. CDR1 and CDR2 (germline): KGHDR, SFDVKD. The CDR3 loop reads CATNRTGCGEQYF. For the CDR3, the DNA is TGTGCCACCAATCGGACAGGGTGCGGCGAGCAGTACTTC.

This chain uses TRBV3-1 (or the pseudogene TRBV3-2) with TRBJ1-1; no definite D call. The V end was cut by 4 bases, the J end by 5 bases, with 17 bases between. In germline, CDR1 is LGHDT, CDR2 YNNKEL (reference sequence). CDR3 size: 15 residues. CDR3 sequence reads: CASSRGLFEKTEAFF. CDR3 DNA sequence: TGTGCCAGCAGCCGCGGGCTTTTTGAAAAAACTGAAGCTTTCTTT.

This clone was observed once. The chain uses TRBV5-1 and TRBJ2-5; 8 nucleotides match TRBD2. Germline assignment: CDR1 SGHRS and CDR2 YFSETQ. Unmatched junction bases numbered 7, after V lost 7 bases and J lost 2 bases. The CDR3 extends over 14 amino acids. The CDR3 sequence is CASSRRGGQETQYF. In DNA form, the CDR3 reads TGCGCCAGCTCCCGCCGGGGGGGACAAGAGACCCAGTACTTC. Variable domain in full (rest from reference TRBV5-1 and TRBJ2-5): KAGVTQTPRYLIKTRGQQVTLSCSPISGHRSVSWYQQTPGQGLQFLFEYFSETQRNKGNFPGRFSGRQFSNSRSEMNVSTLELGDSALYLCASSRRGGQETQYFGPGTRLLVL.

The rearrangement joins TRBV6-4 to TRBJ2-3, with D perhaps given as TRBD1 or TRBD2 (5 bases each). The CDR3 totals 14 residues. V gave up 2 bases and J gave up 2 bases, with 8 bases separating them. Germline-derived CDR1 and CDR2 are MRHNA and SNTAGT. As DNA, the CDR3 is TGTGCCAGCAGTGACGGGGACGACACAGATACGCAGTATTTT. It is translated as CASSDGDDTDTQYF.

This chain connects TRBV29-1 to TRBJ2-4; no clear D gene. Germline CDR1 is SQVTM and CDR2 is ANQGSEA. There are 11 residues in the CDR3. The V end lost 0 bases, the J end lost 6 bases, and 3 bases lay between the germline ends. The DNA of the CDR3 is TGCAGCGTTGAAGATCCAAACATTCAGTACTTC. Its protein product is CSVEDPNIQYF.

V is TRBV6-6 and J is TRBJ1-2; TRBD1 aligns across 10 bases. With V trimmed by 4 bases and J by 5 bases, 7 bases remained unmatched. This CDR3 is 15 amino acids long. The V gene's germline CDR1 is MNHNY and CDR2 SVGAGI (reference sequence). CDR3 in DNA: TGTGCCAGCAGTTTCCTCGGACAGGGGGGATATGGCTACACCTTC. Amino acids: CASSFLGQGGYGYTF.

On this clone itself: The same CDR3 arises from other DNA sequences in this sample as well. The genes are TRBV5-1 and TRBJ2-7; no reliable D call. The CDR3 is made up of 13 amino acids. Trimming pared 0 bases from V and 2 bases from J, leaving 6 bases between. Germline V gene data show CDR1 as SGHRS and CDR2 as YFSETQ. The DNA for the CDR3 is TGCGCCAGCAGCTTGGGAGCCCCCTACGAGCAGTACTTC. Amino acids: CASSLGAPYEQYF.